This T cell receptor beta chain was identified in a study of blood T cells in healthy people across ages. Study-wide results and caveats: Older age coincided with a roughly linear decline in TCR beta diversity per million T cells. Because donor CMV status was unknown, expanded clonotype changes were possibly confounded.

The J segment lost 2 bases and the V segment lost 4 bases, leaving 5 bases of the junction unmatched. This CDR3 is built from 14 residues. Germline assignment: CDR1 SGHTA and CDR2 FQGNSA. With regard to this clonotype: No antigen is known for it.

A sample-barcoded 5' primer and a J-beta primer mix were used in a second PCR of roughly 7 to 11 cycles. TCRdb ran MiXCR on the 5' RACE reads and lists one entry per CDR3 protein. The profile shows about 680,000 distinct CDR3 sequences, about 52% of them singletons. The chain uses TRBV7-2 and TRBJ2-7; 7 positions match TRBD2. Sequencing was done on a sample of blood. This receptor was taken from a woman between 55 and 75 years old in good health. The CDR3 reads CASSSSGNAYEQYF. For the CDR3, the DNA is TGTGCCAGCAGCTCGAGCGGGAACGCCTACGAGCAGTACTTC.